This T cell receptor (beta chain) is from a study of CD8+ T cells in alopecia areata. CDR1 and CDR2 from the germline V gene are SGHTA and FQGNSA. Trimming took 5 bases from V and 5 from J, leaving 19 bases between them. The CDR3 has 15 residues. This clone was seen many times. The sequencing template was cDNA reverse transcribed from extracted RNA. Clones were read by immunoSEQ multiplex PCR, and TCRdb kept only the in-frame ones, dropping some. The table records a few hundred thousand clones, roughly two fifths of them present only once. Treatment reported: oral pan-JAK inhibitor, 5-10 mg twice daily.

The J gene is TRBJ2-7, the V gene TRBV7-2; D assignment may be TRBD1 or TRBD2 (7 bases each). The source material was CD4+ T cells sorted from blood, sampled at roughly week 30, from a patient treated with tofacitinib. The origin of this receptor is a human donor with alopecia areata. The CDR3 sequence is CASSRGTAGYDEQYF. Written as DNA, the CDR3 is TGTGCCAGCAGCCGAGGGACAGCGGGGTACGACGAGCAGTACTTC.